This entry concerns a single T cell receptor beta chain. Antigen: not known. CDR3 length: 15 amino acids. Trimming cost V 6 bases and J 1 base, with 13 bases left between them. Germline loops: CDR1 MNHEY, CDR2 SMNVEV (reference sequence). Here immunoSEQ multiplex PCR was the method, and the copy in TCRdb shows in-frame clones only, minus some. The sample consists of around 1.6 million clones, 95% to 99% of them appearing once. The sample comes from a study of shared clonotypes between healthy human individuals. Study observations and caveats: What naive subsets generally showed was a larger estimated richness than memory subsets showed.

Sequencing input: naive CD4+ T cells sorted from blood. Subset reported: CD45RA+ positively selected. The source is a man aged 25-45 years in good health. The chain links TRBV27 to TRBJ1-5; possibly TRBD1 for D (5 bases). The CDR3 loop is CASRHQGISNQPQHF. The CDR3 DNA follows: TGTGCCAGCAGACACCAGGGAATAAGCAATCAGCCCCAGCATTTT.